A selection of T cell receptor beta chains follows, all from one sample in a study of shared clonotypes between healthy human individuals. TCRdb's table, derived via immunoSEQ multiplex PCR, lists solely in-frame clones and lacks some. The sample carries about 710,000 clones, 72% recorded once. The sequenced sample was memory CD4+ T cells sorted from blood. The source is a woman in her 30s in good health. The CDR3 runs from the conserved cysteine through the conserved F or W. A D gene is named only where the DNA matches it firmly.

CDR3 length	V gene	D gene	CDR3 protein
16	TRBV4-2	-	CASSQRGGARRTEAFF
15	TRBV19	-	CASRAGGRTNYGYTF
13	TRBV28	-	CASCSRGRSTIYF
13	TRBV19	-	CASSNGPNTEAFF
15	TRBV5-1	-	CASSLGGISNYGYTF
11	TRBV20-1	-	CSATSDYEQYF
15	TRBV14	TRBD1	CASSRQGALDYEQFF
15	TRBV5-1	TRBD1	CASSLGDRDNYGYTF
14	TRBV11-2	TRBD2	CASSSTGGRVEQYF
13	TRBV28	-	CASTNPGDSLAFF
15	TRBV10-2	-	CASKAEGSMLNEQFF
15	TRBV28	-	CASSSEGRAANEQYF
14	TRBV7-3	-	CASSSGLGSTEAFF
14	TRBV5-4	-	CASSWVGENEKLFF
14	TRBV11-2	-	CASSLLGANYEQYF
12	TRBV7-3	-	CASSDGANVLTF
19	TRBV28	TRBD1	CASSSIHRGASSGANVLTF
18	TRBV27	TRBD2	CASSLMDPWAGAHNEQFF
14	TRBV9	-	CASSDGGGRGYAFF
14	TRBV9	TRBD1	CASSAGQAGNTIYF
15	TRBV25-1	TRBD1	CASSEATGVYTEAFF
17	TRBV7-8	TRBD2	CASSLGEPGLAGNEQFF
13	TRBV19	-	CASSDRDTGELFF
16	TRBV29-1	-	CSVEDNRAKNPYEQYF
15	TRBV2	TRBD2	CASSELLAGYNEQFF
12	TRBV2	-	CASSVGKGELFF
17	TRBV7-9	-	CASSLAVGTPSTDTQYF
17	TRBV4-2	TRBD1	CASSQDAAGQGKNIQYF
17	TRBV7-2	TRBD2	CASSGLAGSSGANVLTF
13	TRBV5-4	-	CASSLGQETEAFF
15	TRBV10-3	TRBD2	CAISNQGGRGNEQFF
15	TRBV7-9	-	CASSLAMVANTEAFF
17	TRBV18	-	CASSPQGFASGANVLTF
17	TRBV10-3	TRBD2	CAIRVKTSGMRGETQYF
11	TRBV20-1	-	CSAHPVYEQYF
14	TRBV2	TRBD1	CASSENTGEQPQHF
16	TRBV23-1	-	CASSTSTSSGANVLTF
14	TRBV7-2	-	CASTTDGLNQPQHF
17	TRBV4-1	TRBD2	CASSQDSKASGTDTQYF
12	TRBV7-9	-	CASSQDPRQQYF
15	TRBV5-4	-	CASSPAGTSTDTQYF